The TCR beta chain under discussion was sequenced for a study of vaccination and CD4 T cells after COVID-19. At the level of the study: As their vaccination, participants received two doses of either BNT162b2 or mRNA-1273 vaccine. In the control cultures, a CEFX pool, an HIV-1 Nef pool, or no peptide was supplied.

Cultured CD4+ T cell DNA underwent sequencing with the Oncomine TCR Beta short-read assay. Genomic DNA was isolated from CD4+ T cells that had been cultured. TCRdb processed the PCR reads anew with MiXCR; each CDR3 protein has one entry. The top ten clones hold approximately 40% of a sample with roughly 6,700 distinct CDR3 sequences, roughly a third of them seen once. Germline V gene sequence: CDR1 MDHEN, CDR2 SYDVKM. Trimming pared 6 bases from V and 4 bases from J, leaving 15 bases between. The CDR3 covers 14 residues. This clonotype occurred once. The antigen is undetermined. Treatment: roughly 10-day PBMC culture with coronavirus spike peptide pools or control peptides (ViraFEST assay). Those CD4+ T cells from the unexposed donor predate the COVID-19 pandemic (2011-2018). Replacement of half the medium with fresh IL-2 medium took place on days 3 and 7.

The rearrangement joins TRBV28 to TRBJ1-2; tentative D call: TRBD1 (5 bases). The receptor was derived from a human donor in good health. Sequencing used CD4+ T cells from blood, cultured in vitro. The CDR3, as DNA: TGTGCCAGCAGCCCCTTGGGAGGGGTCTATGGCTACACCTTC. It is translated as CASSPLGGVYGYTF.